The next 28 T cell receptor beta chains were all read from a single sample in a study of T cells in localized non-small cell lung cancer. Only in-frame clones appear in the TCRdb table, and some are missing; sequencing was by immunoSEQ multiplex PCR. The table has approximately 1,500 clones, less than 30% seen once; the top ten hold roughly 10%. The sample in question was normal lung tissue next to the tumor, obtained before any cancer treatment. Receptors originate from a female donor older than 55 with stage I lung adenocarcinoma.

V usage is TRBV5-1 and J usage is TRBJ1-1; D not certain. The CDR3 covers 15 residues. V shed 4 bases and J shed 3 bases, with 16 bases lying between them. Germline V gene lookup returns CDR1 SGHRS and CDR2 YFSETQ. The CDR3 loop is CASSPSGSGYTEAFF. CDR3 DNA sequence: TGCGCCAGCAGCCCCAGTGGCAGTGGATACACTGAAGCTTTCTTT.

There are a few counts of this clone. The chain links TRBV11-3 to TRBJ1-3, with D maybe TRBD1 (6 bases). The V and J ends lost 5 bases and 2 bases respectively, with 13 bases between them. The CDR3 consists of 15 residues. CDR1 and CDR2 from the germline V gene are SGHNT and YENEEA. The CDR3: CASSITQGTGNTIYF. DNA of the CDR3: TGTGCCAGCAGCATTACACAGGGAACTGGAAACACCATATATTTT.

The V gene is TRBV29-1, the J gene TRBJ2-3, with D tentatively TRBD1 (6 bases). This CDR3 is built from 14 residues. V gave up 7 bases and J gave up 4 bases, with 18 bases separating them. Germline values: CDR1 SQVTM, CDR2 ANQGSEA. CDR3 bases: TGCAGCGCCGGCGAGGGGGTCGGGCCAGATACGCAGTATTTT. Translated, it gives CSAGEGVGPDTQYF.

The chain carries TRBV28 and TRBJ2-7, with a tentative D call TRBD2 (7 bases). This CDR3 is built from 16 residues. V lost 4 bases and J 1 base, leaving 17 bases between the germline ends. Per germline, CDR1 MDHEN and CDR2 SYDVKM. CDR3 protein: CASSSLGGTRSYEQYF. The CDR3 DNA follows: TGTGCCAGCAGTTCTCTCGGGGGGACAAGATCCTACGAGCAGTACTTC.

This rearrangement joins TRBV30 to TRBJ1-3; D remains unclear. Germline lookup yields CDR1 GTSNPN and CDR2 SVGIG (reference sequence). CDR3 length: 13 residues. Trimming cost V 2 bases and J 4 bases, with 9 bases left between them. The DNA of the CDR3 is TGTGCCTGGAGTTATTGGGAGGGAAACACCATATATTTT. Translation: CAWSYWEGNTIYF.

The rearrangement joins TRBV6-8 to TRBJ1-4; 7 nucleotides match TRBD1. The V gene end was trimmed by 6 bases and the J gene end by 10 bases; junction bases not matched to a gene: 11. Germline CDR1 MNHGY, CDR2 SAAAGT. CDR3 size: 14 residues. This chain's CDR3 is CASSAQGPPTKLFF. The CDR3 DNA follows: TGTGCCAGCAGCGCACAGGGGCCCCCCACAAAACTGTTTTTT.

The gene calls are TRBV11-3 and TRBJ2-3, with 10 positions matching TRBD2. The CDR3 has 17 residues. Germline V gene data show CDR1 as SGHNT and CDR2 as YENEEA. J was trimmed by 2 bases and V by 5 bases; bases with no gene match: 10. The CDR3 spells CASSRGLATTYTDTQYF. CDR3 sequence (DNA): TGTGCCAGCAGCCGGGGACTAGCGACGACGTACACAGATACGCAGTATTTT. The full variable domain, completed using reference TRBV11-3 and TRBJ2-3, is EAGVVQSPRYKIIEKKQPVAFWCNPISGHNTLYWYLQNLGQGPELLIRYENEEAVDDSQLPKDRFSAERLKGVDSTLKIQPAELGDSAVYLCASSRGLATTYTDTQYFGPGTRLTVL.

This sequence joins TRBV6-8 and TRBJ1-5; D not certain. Trimming cost V 5 bases and J 0 bases, with 8 bases left between them. The CDR3 totals 14 residues. The V gene's germline CDR1 is MNHGY and CDR2 SAAAGT. The CDR3 DNA follows: TGTGCCAGCAGTGAGGGAGATAGCAATCAGCCCCAGCATTTT. Protein product: CASSEGDSNQPQHF.

The chain carries TRBV14 and TRBJ2-2, with 13 bases matching TRBD2. The CDR3 spans 18 residues. V shed 4 bases and J 2 bases; nucleotides not matched to a gene: 7. Germline CDR1 SGHDN, CDR2 FVKESK. CDR3 region: CASSRRTSGGINTGELFF. In DNA form, the CDR3 reads TGTGCCAGCAGCCGAAGGACTAGCGGGGGAATAAACACCGGGGAGCTGTTTTTT.

The V and J genes are TRBV9 and TRBJ1-1; 8 bases agree with TRBD1. Germline V lookup: CDR1 SGDLS, CDR2 YYNGEE. The V segment lost 4 bases and the J segment 3 bases; nucleotides outside the gene matches: 8. The CDR3 has 15 residues. CDR3 sequence: CASSPRTGRDTEAFF. In DNA form, the CDR3 reads TGTGCCAGCAGCCCCCGGACAGGGCGCGACACTGAAGCTTTCTTT.

The chain carries TRBV18 and TRBJ2-2, with unresolved D. CDR3 length: 16 residues. Trimming removed 1 base at V and 0 bases at J, with 9 bases between. The germline gives CDR1 KGHSH, CDR2 LQKENI. The CDR3 here is CASSPQGPANTGELFF. CDR3 DNA sequence: TGTGCCAGCTCACCACAGGGCCCAGCGAACACCGGGGAGCTGTTTTTT.

The rearrangement links TRBV19 to TRBJ2-6; D call uncertain. CDR1 is LNHDA, CDR2 SQIVND, per germline (reference sequence). The CDR3 runs to 15 residues. V was cut by 3 bases and J by 4 bases, with 10 bases left in between. CDR3 sequence reads: CASSIWSTGANVLTF. DNA for the CDR3: TGTGCCAGTAGTATTTGGAGCACCGGGGCCAACGTCCTGACTTTC.

V and J are TRBV19 and TRBJ2-2; D unclear. Germline V gene lookup returns CDR1 LNHDA and CDR2 SQIVND (reference sequence). This CDR3 contains 14 residues. Between the trimmed V and J ends, which lost 6 bases and 0 bases, there was a span of 8 bases. The CDR3 is CASRTDANTGELFF. CDR3 nucleotides: TGTGCCAGTAGGACGGATGCGAACACCGGGGAGCTGTTTTTT.

This clone has more than one count but fewer than ten. The chain couples TRBV9 to TRBJ2-5, with a tentative D call TRBD2 (5 bases). CDR3 length: 14 amino acids. V lost 2 bases and J 5 bases, leaving 13 bases between the germline ends. CDR1 SGDLS and CDR2 YYNGEE come from the germline V gene. CDR3: CASSVTGWEETQYF. The DNA of the CDR3 is TGTGCCAGCAGCGTTACCGGATGGGAGGAGACCCAGTACTTC. The entire variable domain, with the rest obtained from reference TRBV9 and TRBJ2-5, is as follows: DSGVTQTPKHLITATGQRVTLRCSPRSGDLSVYWYQQSLDQGLQFLIQYYNGEERAKGNILERFSAQQFPDLHSELNLSSLELGDSALYFCASSVTGWEETQYFGPGTRLLVL.

This clone has just a few counts. The rearrangement links TRBV19 to TRBJ1-1; 10 positions agree with TRBD1. With V trimmed by 4 bases and J by 0 bases, 8 bases remained unmatched. The CDR3 is 17 amino acids. Germline V CDR1 and CDR2: LNHDA, SQIVND (reference sequence). The CDR3 here is CASSRPGTGVMNTEAFF. CDR3 sequence (DNA): TGTGCCAGTAGTAGACCGGGGACAGGGGTTATGAACACTGAAGCTTTCTTT.

This clone qualifies as medium-sized. The rearrangement uses TRBV11-3 and TRBJ1-5; D not certain. There are 15 residues in the CDR3. Germline loops: CDR1 SGHNT, CDR2 YENEEA. V lost 3 bases to trimming and J lost 0 bases, with 9 bases between them. The CDR3 coding sequence is TGTGCCAGCAGCTTGGCGGGGATTAGCAATCAGCCCCAGCATTTT. Translated, it gives CASSLAGISNQPQHF.

V is TRBV5-1 and J is TRBJ2-3; a weak D match, TRBD2 (5 bases). The CDR3 totals 14 residues. Germline loops: CDR1 SGHRS, CDR2 YFSETQ. The germline V and J ends were trimmed by 0 bases and 4 bases, with 9 bases remaining between them. The CDR3 bases are TGCGCCAGCAGCTTGGCTAGCTCCCCAGATACGCAGTATTTT. Translating gives CASSLASSPDTQYF.

This clone occurred a few times. The gene calls are TRBV11-3 and TRBJ2-2, with D possibly called TRBD1 or TRBD2 (5 bases each). The CDR3 totals 15 residues. CDR1 is SGHNT and CDR2 is YENEEA in the germline V gene. The V and J ends lost 3 bases and 3 bases respectively, with 11 bases between them. The DNA of the CDR3 is TGTGCCAGCAGCTTTGCAGGGCGGGACACCGGGGAGCTGTTTTTT. It translates to CASSFAGRDTGELFF.

This clone rates as medium-sized. This chain uses TRBV11-3 with TRBJ1-2, with TRBD1 identical over 8 bases. The CDR3 extends over 14 amino acids. Germline V gives CDR1 SGHNT, CDR2 YENEEA. Trimming took 5 bases from V and 2 from J; bases not matched to a gene: 4. CDR3 residues: CASSLQGANYGYTF. The CDR3 DNA reads as TGTGCCAGCAGCCTGCAGGGGGCGAACTATGGCTACACCTTC. The full variable domain, in which reference TRBV11-3 and TRBJ1-2 provide the parts outside the CDR3, is EAGVVQSPRYKIIEKKQPVAFWCNPISGHNTLYWYLQNLGQGPELLIRYENEEAVDDSQLPKDRFSAERLKGVDSTLKIQPAELGDSAVYLCASSLQGANYGYTFGSGTRLTVV.

This clone was seen more than once but under ten times. The chain recombines TRBV30 with TRBJ2-5, with unresolved D. The CDR3 spans 12 residues. Germline CDR1 and CDR2: GTSNPN and SVGIG (reference sequence). Between the trimmed V and J ends, which lost 3 bases and 1 base, there was a span of 6 bases. The DNA for the CDR3 is TGTGCCTGGAGACAGAGCCAAGAGACCCAGTACTTC. Protein: CAWRQSQETQYF.

This clone came up a few times. No DNA is shown, since the ends of the CDR3 on it are uncertain; the CDR3 is the one TCRdb lists. The rearrangement links TRBV28 to TRBJ2-7; TRBD1 is taken as the D call from the table, unchecked against the DNA. CDR1 and CDR2 (germline): MDHEN, SYDVKM. The CDR3 is 15 residues long, counting both termini. The CDR3: CASSLVGQGNLRFYF.

The rearrangement links TRBV28 to TRBJ2-6, with D possibly matching TRBD1 (5 bases). Trimming took off 2 bases at V and 0 bases at J, with 5 bases between the two ends. This CDR3 region has 15 residues. Germline lookup yields CDR1 MDHEN and CDR2 SYDVKM. The CDR3 protein is CASSLQGSGANVLTF. In DNA form, the CDR3 reads TGTGCCAGCAGTTTACAGGGCTCTGGGGCCAACGTCCTGACTTTC.

This chain joins TRBV6-7 and TRBJ1-1; D remains ambiguous. TRBV6-7 is designated an ORF whose function remains uncertain. Trimming removed 6 bases at V and 1 base at J, with 3 bases between. There are 11 residues in the CDR3. CDR3 nucleotides: TGTGCCAGCAGGACGAACACTGAAGCTTTCTTT. Its translation is CASRTNTEAFF.

By share of the sample, this clone is large (0.1 to 1%). This chain connects TRBV30 to TRBJ1-6, with a tentative D call TRBD1 (6 bases). CDR1 is GTSNPN, CDR2 SVGIG, per germline (reference sequence). The CDR3 totals 15 residues. V lost 0 bases to trimming and J lost 9 bases, with 15 bases between them. The CDR3 here is CAWSVFGQGFSPLHF. CDR3 in DNA: TGTGCCTGGAGTGTATTCGGGCAGGGGTTTTCACCCCTCCACTTT.

This clone rates as medium-sized. The genes are TRBV11-3 and TRBJ1-1, with D unclear. The V end was cut by 3 bases, the J end by 0 bases, with 8 bases between. Germline V gives CDR1 SGHNT, CDR2 YENEEA. The CDR3 spans 14 residues. The CDR3 spells CASSLDLLNTEAFF. The CDR3 DNA follows: TGTGCCAGCAGCTTGGACCTATTGAACACTGAAGCTTTCTTT. Together with reference TRBV11-3 and TRBJ1-1, the CDR3 gives the full variable domain: EAGVVQSPRYKIIEKKQPVAFWCNPISGHNTLYWYLQNLGQGPELLIRYENEEAVDDSQLPKDRFSAERLKGVDSTLKIQPAELGDSAVYLCASSLDLLNTEAFFGQGTRLTVV.

This CDR3 reads CASSLTQGGNQPQHF. DNA for the CDR3: TGTGCCAGCAGCTTAACCCAGGGGGGGAATCAGCCCCAGCATTTT. The chain has TRBV11-3 and TRBJ1-5; 7 bases are a match to TRBD1. Germline lookup yields CDR1 SGHNT and CDR2 YENEEA. The V segment lost 2 bases and the J segment 4 bases; nucleotides outside the gene matches: 5. The CDR3 is 15 residues long.

This clone came up a few times. V usage is TRBV14 and J usage is TRBJ2-1; 8 nucleotides line up with TRBD2. Germline lookup yields CDR1 SGHDN and CDR2 FVKESK. With 2 bases clipped from V and 4 bases from J, the junction kept 7 bases outside the gene matches. The CDR3 sequence is 16 residues long. The CDR3 region has the DNA TGTGCCAGCAGCCAACTGGCGGGGGGTACGTACAATGAGCAGTTCTTC. Translated, it gives CASSQLAGGTYNEQFF.

The gene calls are TRBV19 and TRBJ2-3; 10 bases line up with TRBD2. The CDR3 covers 18 residues. In germline, CDR1 is LNHDA, CDR2 SQIVND (reference sequence). Trimming removed 3 bases from V and 2 bases from J; junction bases left unmatched: 11. The CDR3 coding sequence is TGTGCCAGTAGTATCTCAAGTAAGGGGACTAGCGTCACAGATACGCAGTATTTT. Translated, it gives CASSISSKGTSVTDTQYF.